Listed below are T cell receptor beta chains from one sample, sequenced in a study of T cell responses to AZD1222 COVID-19 vaccine. Clones were sequenced by immunoSEQ multiplex PCR, and TCRdb holds only the in-frame ones, with some missing. The sample has roughly 180,000 clones; about 91% are singletons. Sample: peripheral blood, taken 28 days after the second AZD1222 dose. The receptors shown here come from an adult who received the AZD1222 COVID-19 vaccine. Each CDR3 is given with its conserved first and last residue. Each record gives: clone size, J gene, D gene, V gene, CDR3 protein, CDR3 DNA. The D gene is left open where the match is weak. The size entry is marked missing in some rows and otherwise reads once, few, many or a size class.

NA,TRBJ2-4,TRBD2,TRBV27,CASRWGEGAKNIQYF,TGTGCCAGCCGTTGGGGGGAGGGAGCCAAAAACATTCAGTACTTC
NA,TRBJ1-1,NA,TRBV19,CASRDTLFGEAFF,TGTGCCAGTAGGGACACACTATTTGGTGAAGCTTTCTTT
NA,TRBJ1-1,NA,TRBV19,CASSFLTRMNTEAFF,TGTGCCAGTAGTTTCCTGACAAGGATGAACACTGAAGCTTTCTTT
NA,TRBJ2-1,TRBD2,TRBV9,CASSLVGTSGSEQFF,TGTGCCAGCAGCCTTGTTGGGACTAGCGGGAGTGAGCAGTTCTTC
few,TRBJ1-2,NA,TRBV7-2,CASSLAPGDGYGYTF,TGTGCCAGCAGCTTAGCGCCCGGGGACGGGTATGGCTACACCTTC
NA,TRBJ2-7,TRBD2,TRBV2,CASRKAGPSYEQYF,TGTGCCAGCAGGAAAGCGGGGCCCTCCTACGAGCAGTACTTC
NA,TRBJ1-3,TRBD1,TRBV6-5,CASTLQGAGGNTIYF,TGTGCCAGCACCCTTCAGGGGGCAGGCGGAAACACCATATATTTT
NA,TRBJ1-4,NA,TRBV11-2,CASSLDREGDEKLFF,TGTGCCAGCAGCTTAGACAGGGAAGGGGATGAAAAACTGTTTTTT
NA,TRBJ2-1,TRBD2,TRBV4-2,CASSQDGSGGYNEQFF,TGTGCCAGCAGCCAAGATGGGTCGGGAGGTTACAATGAGCAGTTCTTC
NA,TRBJ1-1,TRBD1,TRBV25-1,CASGYSQGQGNAEAFF,TGTGCCAGCGGATATTCCCAGGGACAGGGGAACGCTGAAGCTTTCTTT
NA,TRBJ1-1,NA,TRBV30,CAWSSHTAKAFF,TGTGCCTGGAGCTCGCACACGGCCAAGGCTTTCTTT
once,TRBJ2-4,NA,TRBV30,CAWSGLQNIQYF,TGTGCCTGGAGTGGCCTCCAAAACATTCAGTACTTC
NA,TRBJ1-6,NA,TRBV6-5,CASSSLRVASGSPLHF,TGTGCCAGCAGTTCCCTCAGGGTCGCCTCGGGGTCACCCCTCCACTTT
NA,TRBJ1-2,NA,TRBV28,CASSPSTQGLTF,TGTGCCAGCAGCCCTTCTACTCAGGGTCTTACCTTC
NA,TRBJ2-5,TRBD2,TRBV4-2,CASSQGLSRAGGQETQYF,TGTGCCAGCAGCCAAGGTTTATCTCGAGCGGGGGGGCAAGAGACCCAGTACTTC
few,TRBJ2-1,NA,TRBV7-9,CASSLGGGNEQFF,TGTGCCAGCAGCTTAGGAGGGGGCAATGAGCAGTTCTTC
NA,TRBJ2-7,NA,TRBV30,CAWSPGPAYEQYF,TGTGCCTGGAGTCCGGGCCCAGCCTACGAGCAGTACTTC
once,TRBJ2-5,NA,TRBV30,CAWSHGPMKTQYF,TGTGCCTGGAGTCATGGACCCATGAAGACCCAGTACTTC
NA,TRBJ2-7,TRBD2,TRBV5-4,CASSSTSGNYEQYF,TGTGCCAGCAGCTCGACTAGCGGGAACTACGAGCAGTACTTC
few,TRBJ2-7,NA,TRBV4-2,CASSQADGEPALQYF,TGTGCCAGCAGCCAAGCTGACGGGGAACCCGCCCTTCAATACTTC
NA,TRBJ2-4,NA,TRBV19,CASSIRGGKNIQYF,TGTGCCAGTAGTATCAGGGGGGGTAAAAACATTCAGTACTTC
NA,TRBJ2-1,NA,TRBV2,CASSGVGGEQFF,TGTGCCAGCAGTGGCGTGGGGGGCGAGCAGTTCTTC
NA,TRBJ2-3,NA,TRBV27,CASSLSKAGGTDTQYF,TGTGCCAGCAGTTTATCGAAGGCAGGGGGCACAGATACGCAGTATTTT
NA,TRBJ1-4,NA,TRBV27,CASSYTAGAYEKLFF,TGTGCCAGCAGTTATACGGCAGGCGCTTATGAAAAACTGTTTTTT
NA,TRBJ2-5,TRBD2,TRBV4-1,CASSLSGGIGETQYF,TGCGCCAGCAGCCTCTCGGGGGGTATCGGGGAGACCCAGTACTTC
NA,TRBJ1-6,TRBD1,TRBV4-1,CASSQLLQGGTYNSPLHF,TGCGCCAGCAGCCAGCTATTACAGGGGGGCACCTATAATTCACCCCTCCACTTT
NA,TRBJ1-5,NA,TRBV7-2,CASSLNGPVNQPQHF,TGTGCCAGCAGCTTAAATGGGCCCGTCAATCAGCCCCAGCATTTT
NA,TRBJ1-2,NA,TRBV7-2,CASSLVSRTGLHGYTF,TGTGCCAGCAGCTTAGTTTCGCGGACGGGACTCCACGGCTACACCTTC
NA,TRBJ2-7,NA,TRBV6-5,CASRKGGLYEQYF,TGTGCCAGCAGGAAAGGGGGGCTTTACGAGCAGTACTTC
few,TRBJ1-6,TRBD1,TRBV14,CASSQDSNYRGNSPLHF,TGTGCCAGCAGCCAAGATAGTAATTACAGGGGGAATTCACCCCTCCACTTT
NA,TRBJ1-5,NA,TRBV6-1,CASSEALRNQPQHF,TGTGCCAGCAGTGAAGCTTTGCGAAATCAGCCCCAGCATTTT
once,TRBJ2-2,TRBD1,TRBV25-1,CASSPGTGDTGELFF,TGTGCCAGCAGTCCAGGGACAGGGGACACCGGGGAGCTGTTTTTT
NA,TRBJ1-2,TRBD1,TRBV3-1/TRBV3-2,CASSRNLVRTGQGPPNYGYTF,TGTGCCAGCAGCCGAAACCTGGTGCGAACGGGACAGGGGCCACCTAACTATGGCTACACCTTC
NA,TRBJ1-5,TRBD1,TRBV28,CASSWGTGVGQPQHF,TGTGCCAGCAGTTGGGGGACAGGGGTAGGGCAGCCCCAGCATTTT
NA,TRBJ1-2,NA,TRBV21-1,CASSSRTGEINYGYTF,TGTGCCAGCAGCAGTAGGACAGGGGAAATAAACTATGGCTACACCTTC
NA,TRBJ1-1,NA,TRBV7-3,CASSLGGSLPNTEAFF,TGTGCCAGCAGCTTGGGCGGGAGCCTTCCGAACACTGAAGCTTTCTTT
NA,TRBJ1-1,TRBD1,TRBV5-1,CASSWGQGMNTEAFF,TGCGCCAGCAGCTGGGGACAGGGGATGAACACTGAAGCTTTCTTT
NA,TRBJ1-1,TRBD1,TRBV28,CASSFGDREGNTEAFF,TGTGCCAGCAGTTTTGGGGACAGAGAGGGGAACACTGAAGCTTTCTTT
NA,TRBJ2-3,NA,TRBV29-1,CSVEERGEGSDTQYF,TGCAGCGTTGAAGAACGCGGGGAAGGGTCAGATACGCAGTATTTT
NA,TRBJ2-1,TRBD1,TRBV5-6,CASSPTGTGEIGEQFF,TGTGCCAGCAGCCCCACCGGGACAGGGGAAATCGGTGAGCAGTTCTTC
NA,TRBJ1-2,TRBD1,TRBV18,CASSPGTAPGYTF,TGTGCCAGCTCACCTGGGACAGCACCTGGCTACACCTTC
NA,TRBJ2-1,NA,TRBV27,CATLGLGRGAYNEQFF,TGTGCCACCCTTGGGCTGGGCAGGGGGGCCTACAATGAGCAGTTCTTC
NA,TRBJ1-4,NA,TRBV14,CASSQLGKLFF,TGTGCCAGCAGCCAGTTGGGGAAACTGTTTTTT
NA,TRBJ1-6,TRBD1,TRBV28,CASSFPTGPSPLHF,TGTGCCAGCAGTTTCCCGACAGGGCCTTCACCCCTCCACTTT
NA,TRBJ2-1,TRBD2,TRBV9,CASSVVGLAGHEQFF,TGTGCCAGCAGCGTAGTTGGACTAGCGGGCCATGAGCAGTTCTTC
NA,TRBJ2-7,TRBD2,TRBV11-2,CASVRGSGRSYEQYF,TGCGCAAGTGTGAGGGGTAGCGGGCGAAGTTACGAGCAGTACTTC
NA,TRBJ1-2,NA,TRBV5-1,CASSSGPLELNYGYTF,TGCGCCAGCAGTTCGGGACCGTTAGAACTTAACTATGGCTACACCTTC
NA,TRBJ1-4,NA,TRBV6-6,CAEALRPNEKLFF,TGTGCGGAAGCCCTCCGGCCTAATGAAAAACTGTTTTTT
NA,TRBJ2-3,NA,TRBV19,CASSIAGESTDTQYF,TGTGCCAGTAGTATCGCAGGGGAAAGCACAGATACGCAGTATTTT
NA,TRBJ2-6,NA,TRBV27,CASTPMSGANVLTF,TGTGCCAGCACCCCAATGTCTGGGGCCAACGTCCTGACTTTC
few,TRBJ1-1,NA,TRBV3-1/TRBV3-2,CASSQGGNTEAFF,TGTGCCAGCAGCCAAGGGGGGAACACTGAAGCTTTCTTT
NA,TRBJ1-2,NA,TRBV4-1,CASGTTGANYGYTF,TGCGCCAGCGGTACGACAGGAGCTAACTATGGCTACACCTTC
NA,TRBJ2-5,TRBD2,TRBV5-1,CASSATSQRYQETQYF,TGCGCCAGCAGCGCGACTAGCCAAAGGTACCAAGAGACCCAGTACTTC
NA,TRBJ2-7,NA,TRBV7-9,CASSPSEVYEQYF,TGTGCCAGCAGCCCCTCGGAGGTATACGAGCAGTACTTC
NA,TRBJ2-7,TRBD2,TRBV4-3,CASSQGGSGSYNYEQYF,TGCGCCAGCAGCCAAGGTGGTAGCGGGAGTTACAACTACGAGCAGTACTTC
NA,TRBJ2-7,NA,TRBV28,CASSFRFYEQYF,TGTGCCAGCAGTTTCAGATTCTACGAGCAGTACTTC
NA,TRBJ1-2,NA,TRBV27,CASSLKGRGWDGYTF,TGTGCCAGCAGTTTAAAGGGCAGGGGATGGGATGGCTACACCTTC
NA,TRBJ1-1,NA,TRBV19,CASSIRQVNTEAFF,TGTGCCAGTAGTATAAGGCAGGTTAACACTGAAGCTTTCTTT
NA,TRBJ1-1,NA,TRBV11-2,CASSLGPSSEAFF,TGTGCCAGCAGCTTAGGTCCGAGCTCTGAAGCTTTCTTT